The entry below gives a single T cell receptor (beta chain) sequence along with its context. This sample is part of a study of blood T cell repertoires in COVID-19. Across the whole study: T cells, B-cell-depleted T cells, or PBMCs supplied cDNA or gDNA.

Germline CDR1 is MNHEY and CDR2 is SVGAGI. The germline V and J ends were trimmed by 8 bases and 2 bases, with 16 bases remaining between them. CDR3 size: 15 residues. Authors' analysis steps: Reference gene primers were amplified, and this amplification served to estimate nucleated cell counts. Here immunoSEQ multiplex PCR was the method, and the copy in TCRdb shows in-frame clones only, minus some. V and J calls and clone size are given by that table; D and trimming were obtained from the DNA. The profile shows under 200,000 clones, roughly 91% of them singletons. This chain links TRBV6-5 with TRBJ2-1, with a weak D call TRBD2 (6 bases). The clonotype originates from a man aged 18 to 30 with acute or convalescent COVID-19. The material sequenced was peripheral blood. The CDR3 protein is CASLIGTGAYNEQFF. The DNA of the CDR3 is TGTGCCAGCCTGATCGGGACTGGGGCCTACAATGAGCAGTTCTTC.